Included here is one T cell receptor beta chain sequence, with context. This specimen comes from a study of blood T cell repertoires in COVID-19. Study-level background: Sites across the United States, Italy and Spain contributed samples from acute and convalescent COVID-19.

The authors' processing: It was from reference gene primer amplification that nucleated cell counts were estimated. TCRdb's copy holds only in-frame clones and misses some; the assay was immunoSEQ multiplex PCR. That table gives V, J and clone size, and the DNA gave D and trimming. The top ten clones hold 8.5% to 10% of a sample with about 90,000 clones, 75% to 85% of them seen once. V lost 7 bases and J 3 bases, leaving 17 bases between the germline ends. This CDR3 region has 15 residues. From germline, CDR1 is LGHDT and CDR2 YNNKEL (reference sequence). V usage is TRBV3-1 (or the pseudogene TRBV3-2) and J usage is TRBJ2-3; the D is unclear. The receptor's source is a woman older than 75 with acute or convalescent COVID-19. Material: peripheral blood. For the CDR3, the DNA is TGTGCCAGCACCCCCGCAAGCGTCGGAACAGATACGCAGTATTTT. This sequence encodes CASTPASVGTDTQYF.